This T cell receptor beta chain was documented in a study of stem cell transplantation in POMP-related autoinflammatory disease. The protocol was immunoSEQ multiplex PCR, while the TCRdb copy is restricted to in-frame clones and leaves out a portion. The repertoire holds around 9,000 clones, with roughly nine tenths as singletons. Note on this clone: Antigen: not known.

CDR1 is MDHEN and CDR2 is SYDVKM in the germline V gene. Losses at the gene ends were 2 bases for V and 2 bases for J; bases not matched to a gene: 0. The CDR3 loop spans 13 amino acids. Study outcomes and limitations: Patients with PRAID showed a restricted number of unique TRB V-J gene pairings. In patients with PRAID, every analyzed T-cell subset tended to show lower diversity and higher clonality.

This TCR derives from a human donor with POMP-related autoinflammation and immune dysregulation (PRAID). The sequencing used CD8+ T cells from PBMCs, collected before stem cell transplantation. The V call is TRBV28, the J call TRBJ2-7, with 7 bases aligning to TRBD2. The CDR3 sequence is CASSLSGTYEQYF. The CDR3, as DNA: TGTGCCAGCAGTTTAAGCGGGACCTACGAGCAGTACTTC.